The 13 T cell receptor beta chains given below trace back to one sample, sequenced in a study of blood T cell repertoires in COVID-19. Profiled with immunoSEQ multiplex PCR; TCRdb holds only in-frame clones, not every one. Altogether about 54,000 clones are present, approximately 82% being singletons, with the ten largest covering about 5.8%. Sample: peripheral blood. Receptors originate from a human donor in a cohort sampled during active COVID-19.

The rearrangement uses TRBV7-2 and TRBJ1-2; 9 bases map to TRBD1. The CDR3 loop spans 15 amino acids. The trim removed 3 bases at V and 4 bases at J, leaving 6 bases unmatched. Germline values: CDR1 SGHTA, CDR2 FQGNSA. The CDR3: CASSLSGTGLYGYTF. CDR3 DNA: TGTGCCAGCAGCTTGTCCGGGACAGGGCTCTATGGCTACACCTTC.

In its sample, this clone was seen once. This chain uses TRBV5-8 with TRBJ1-1; 8 bases are a match to TRBD1. The CDR3 runs 15 residues. Germline V gives CDR1 SGHTS, CDR2 YDEGEE. V lost 2 bases and J lost 0; bases outside the gene matches: 3. The CDR3 DNA follows: TGTGCCAGCAGCTTCAGACAGGGGATGAACACTGAAGCTTTCTTT. It translates to CASSFRQGMNTEAFF.

This chain connects TRBV29-1 to TRBJ1-3; TRBD1 is a possible D gene (6 bases). This CDR3 is built from 12 residues. V was pared by 4 bases and J by 4 bases, with 8 bases between. CDR1 is SQVTM and CDR2 is ANQGSEA in the germline V gene. The CDR3 DNA reads TGCAGCGTTGGACAGGTGGGAAACACCATATATTTT. Translation gives CSVGQVGNTIYF.

The rearrangement joins TRBV11-2 to TRBJ2-6; 10 bases fit TRBD1. The V and J ends lost 5 bases and 4 bases, in that order; junction bases with no gene match: 8. The germline V gene has CDR1 SGHAT and CDR2 FQNNGV. The CDR3 has 17 residues. The CDR3 here is CASSPRTGGTGANVLTF. In nucleotides, the CDR3 is TGTGCCAGCAGCCCCAGGACAGGGGGGACGGGGGCCAACGTCCTGACTTTC.

The gene calls are TRBV5-1 and TRBJ2-1, with D perhaps TRBD1 (6 bases). The V end lost 0 bases, the J end lost 0 bases, and 7 bases lay between the germline ends. The CDR3 is 15 amino acids. Germline CDR1 SGHRS, CDR2 YFSETQ. The CDR3 region is CASSLADSSYNEQFF. The CDR3 DNA reads as TGCGCCAGCAGCTTGGCGGACAGCTCCTACAATGAGCAGTTCTTC.

This chain uses TRBV4-2 with TRBJ2-3, with TRBD2 identical over 9 bases. The CDR3 loop spans 16 amino acids. Germline V gene data show CDR1 as LGHNA and CDR2 as YNFKEQ. Germline trimming cut 3 bases from V and 0 bases from J; bases unmatched to any gene: 4. The CDR3 reads CASSQAGGPSTDTQYF. CDR3 DNA: TGTGCCAGCAGCCAGGCGGGGGGGCCGAGCACAGATACGCAGTATTTT.

The CDR3 here is CASSPHTSGGAEQYF. CDR3 bases: TGTGCCAGCAGCCCTCATACTAGCGGGGGGGCCGAGCAGTACTTC. The chain recombines TRBV6-2 or TRBV6-3 with TRBJ2-7; 13 nucleotides agree with TRBD2. In germline, CDR1 is MNHEY, CDR2 SVGEGT. With 6 bases clipped from V and 6 bases from J, the junction kept 8 bases outside the gene matches. The CDR3 is made up of 15 amino acids.

This sequence joins TRBV4-1 and TRBJ2-3; TRBD2 aligns across 9 bases. There are 16 residues in the CDR3. V dropped 3 bases and J dropped 2; count of bases not matched to a gene: 6. Germline V gene lookup returns CDR1 MGHRA and CDR2 YSYEKL. CDR3 protein: CASSQLAGRSTDTQYF. The CDR3 DNA reads TGCGCCAGCAGCCAGCTAGCGGGGCGTTCCACAGATACGCAGTATTTT.

V usage is TRBV5-5 and J usage is TRBJ2-7, with TRBD1 matching over 8 bases. J lost 5 bases, V lost 4 bases, and 14 bases had no gene match. CDR3 length equals 16 residues. CDR1 and CDR2 (germline): SGHKS, YYEKEE (reference sequence). The CDR3 nucleotides read TGTGCCAGCAGCGGACTACTAGGAGACAGGGGCCACGAGCAGTACTTC. Translated, it gives CASSGLLGDRGHEQYF. Drawing the rest from reference TRBV5-5 and TRBJ2-7, the complete variable domain is DAGVTQSPTHLIKTRGQQVTLRCSPISGHKSVSWYQQVLGQGPQFIFQYYEKEERGRGNFPDRFSARQFPNYSSELNVNALLLGDSALYLCASSGLLGDRGHEQYFGPGTRLTVT.

The chain combines TRBV30 with TRBJ1-2; 8 bases fit TRBD1. Trimming removed 6 bases from V and 4 bases from J; junction bases left unmatched: 13. Germline loops: CDR1 GTSNPN, CDR2 SVGIG (reference sequence). The CDR3 consists of 15 residues. This chain's CDR3 is CACFGQGALGYGYTF. CDR3 in DNA: TGTGCCTGCTTCGGGCAGGGGGCGCTTGGCTATGGCTACACCTTC.

This sequence joins TRBV7-3 and TRBJ2-6; maybe TRBD2 (5 bases). Trimming removed 1 base from V and 2 bases from J, with 9 bases in between. The CDR3 is 16 amino acids. Germline-derived CDR1 and CDR2 are SGHTA and FQGTGA. CDR3 coding DNA: TGTGCCAGCAGCTTAAAGTCGGGAACTGGGGCCAACGTCCTGACTTTC. Protein: CASSLKSGTGANVLTF. Variable domain in full (rest from reference TRBV7-3 and TRBJ2-6): GAGVSQTPSNKVTEKGKYVELRCDPISGHTALYWYRQSLGQGPEFLIYFQGTGAADDSGLPNDRFFAVRPEGSVSTLKIQRTERGDSAVYLCASSLKSGTGANVLTFGAGSRLTVL.

CDR3 DNA sequence: TGCGCCAGCAGCCCATCCACACACAGCACAGATACGCAGTATTTT. Translation: CASSPSTHSTDTQYF. The genes are TRBV5-1 and TRBJ2-3; D unclear. The germline V and J ends were trimmed by 4 bases and 0 bases, with 12 bases remaining between them. Germline lookup yields CDR1 SGHRS and CDR2 YFSETQ. CDR3 size: 15 residues.

The genes are TRBV7-2 and TRBJ2-2, with D tentatively TRBD2 (6 bases). Germline CDR1 and CDR2: SGHTA and FQGNSA. Trimming pared 1 base from V and 5 bases from J, leaving 14 bases between. This CDR3 region has 16 residues. The CDR3, as DNA: TGTGCCAGCAGCTTAGGGCCGGGACTCTGGACCGGGGAGCTGTTTTTT. Its protein product is CASSLGPGLWTGELFF.